The rows below give T cell receptor beta chains drawn from one sample of a study of cytotoxic CD8 clonotypes in ibrutinib-treated CLL. Sequencing was performed with immunoSEQ multiplex PCR; in TCRdb, only in-frame clones are kept and a portion is missing. The sample includes about 140,000 clones, about 80% seen only once; the top ten take under 35%. Source: PBMCs, taken after 12 months of ibrutinib treatment. These receptors originate from a human donor with chronic lymphocytic leukemia. CDR3s include the opening cysteine and the closing phenylalanine or tryptophan. Fields, in order: clone size, J gene, V gene, D gene, CDR3 DNA, CDR3 protein. The D gene is left open where the match is weak. Clone size is given for some rows only: seen once, a few or many times, or a class if the clone is expanded.

size: -; J: TRBJ2-5; V: TRBV28; D: -; DNA: TGTGCCACCGGCGGCCGGGGGACCCACCAAGAGACCCAGTACTTC; CDR3: CATGGRGTHQETQYF
size: -; J: TRBJ1-1; V: TRBV20-1; D: TRBD1; DNA: TGCAGTGCTGGGACAGGGACTGAAGCTTTCTTT; CDR3: CSAGTGTEAFF
size: -; J: TRBJ2-7; V: TRBV7-9; D: -; DNA: TGTGCCAGCAGCTTGGGCCAGTACTACGAGCAGTACTTC; CDR3: CASSLGQYYEQYF
size: -; J: TRBJ1-3; V: TRBV6-6; D: -; DNA: TGTGCCAGCACCGGTGGAAACACCATATATTTT; CDR3: CASTGGNTIYF
size: -; J: TRBJ2-7; V: TRBV2; D: TRBD2; DNA: TGTGCCAGCAGTGGGCAGGGAGGGTACGAGCAGTACTTC; CDR3: CASSGQGGYEQYF
size: -; J: TRBJ1-2; V: TRBV20-1; D: -; DNA: TGCAGTGCTAGTTCGGTCGGCCCCAACACCTTC; CDR3: CSASSVGPNTF
size: -; J: TRBJ2-7; V: TRBV7-9; D: TRBD2; DNA: TGTGCCAGCAGCACCCCAGCGGGGCTCTCCTACGAGCAGTACTTC; CDR3: CASSTPAGLSYEQYF
size: -; J: TRBJ2-3; V: TRBV27; D: TRBD1; DNA: TGTGCCAGCAGTCCGCGGGGACAGGGGGAGACAGATACGCAGTATTTT; CDR3: CASSPRGQGETDTQYF
size: -; J: TRBJ1-1; V: TRBV28; D: -; DNA: TGTGCCAGCAGCGTGGGCGTGAACACTGAAGCTTTCTTT; CDR3: CASSVGVNTEAFF
size: -; J: TRBJ2-1; V: TRBV6-5; D: -; DNA: TGTGCCAGCAGTTACGGGGGTCCGGGTAATGAGCAGTTCTTC; CDR3: CASSYGGPGNEQFF
size: -; J: TRBJ2-3; V: TRBV7-2; D: -; DNA: TGTGCCAGCAGCTACTTCCCTAGCGTGGGGTACACAGATACGCAGTATTTT; CDR3: CASSYFPSVGYTDTQYF
size: -; J: TRBJ2-7; V: TRBV6-5; D: -; DNA: TGTGCCAGCAGCATTACAGGGTCCTCCTACGAGCAGTACTTC; CDR3: CASSITGSSYEQYF
size: -; J: TRBJ2-7; V: TRBV13; D: TRBD1; DNA: TGTGCCAGCAGCAAGACAGGGGGCCCCTACGAGCAGTACTTC; CDR3: CASSKTGGPYEQYF
size: -; J: TRBJ2-7; V: TRBV2; D: -; DNA: TGTGCCAGCATGGGGGACACTCGACCATACGAGCAGTACTTC; CDR3: CASMGDTRPYEQYF
size: few; J: TRBJ1-5; V: TRBV10-3; D: -; DNA: TGTGCCATCAGTGAGACGACCAGCAATCAGCCCCAGCATTTT; CDR3: CAISETTSNQPQHF
size: -; J: TRBJ2-1; V: TRBV6-6; D: -; DNA: TGTGCCAGCAGTTACGGACTAGGAACAGGCGGAGAGGGGGAGTTCTTC; CDR3: CASSYGLGTGGEGEFF
size: -; J: TRBJ2-2; V: TRBV27; D: -; DNA: TGTGCCAGCAGTTTCTTGACAGCGTTGATCACCGGGGAGCTGTTTTTT; CDR3: CASSFLTALITGELFF